This paragraph reports one TCR beta chain. Antigen specificity is unknown. The data are from a study of T cell responses to AZD1222 COVID-19 vaccine. The study, taken as a whole, reports: Females made up more of the donors, who were largely white British, and clonal diversity may have come out too low. Baseline seropositives among AZD1222 recipients totaled only 5 to 7. The peak T cell response came first, and repertoires were sampled only after it.

Measured with immunoSEQ multiplex PCR; TCRdb has only the in-frame clones, and not every one. The top ten hold just under 9.5% of the sample, which has about 120,000 clones, approximately 83% seen once. Source: peripheral blood, taken on day 0 of AZD1222 vaccination. The TCR sequence derives from an adult in good health.

The CDR3 sequence is CSGMGLAGGTEQFF. In DNA, the CDR3 is TGCAGCGGGATGGGACTAGCGGGAGGGACCGAGCAGTTCTTC. The chain employs TRBV29-1 and TRBJ2-1; 16 nucleotides agree with TRBD2. The CDR3 spans 14 residues. J gave up 10 bases and V 7 bases, and 7 bases lay outside the gene matches. Germline-derived CDR1 and CDR2 are SQVTM and ANQGSEA.